This TCR beta chain was sequenced for a study of T cell changes during pregnancy in multiple sclerosis. The CDR3 consists of 13 residues. V was clipped by 5 bases and J by 0 bases, with 10 bases between them. Germline CDR1 reads SQVTM; CDR2 reads ANQGSEA. The data were produced by immunoSEQ multiplex PCR, yet TCRdb's version contains in-frame clones alone and is incomplete. The repertoire consists of approximately 100,000 clones, with approximately 90% occurring once and the leading ten covering around 1.2%. This TCR came from a female donor with multiple sclerosis, enrolled in a pregnancy study. This chain uses TRBV29-1 with TRBJ1-1; the D is unclear. Here the sequenced sample was peripheral blood, taken in the second trimester of pregnancy. The CDR3 protein is CSVPDTLNTEAFF. CDR3 nucleotides: TGCAGCGTTCCTGACACCCTGAACACTGAAGCTTTCTTT.